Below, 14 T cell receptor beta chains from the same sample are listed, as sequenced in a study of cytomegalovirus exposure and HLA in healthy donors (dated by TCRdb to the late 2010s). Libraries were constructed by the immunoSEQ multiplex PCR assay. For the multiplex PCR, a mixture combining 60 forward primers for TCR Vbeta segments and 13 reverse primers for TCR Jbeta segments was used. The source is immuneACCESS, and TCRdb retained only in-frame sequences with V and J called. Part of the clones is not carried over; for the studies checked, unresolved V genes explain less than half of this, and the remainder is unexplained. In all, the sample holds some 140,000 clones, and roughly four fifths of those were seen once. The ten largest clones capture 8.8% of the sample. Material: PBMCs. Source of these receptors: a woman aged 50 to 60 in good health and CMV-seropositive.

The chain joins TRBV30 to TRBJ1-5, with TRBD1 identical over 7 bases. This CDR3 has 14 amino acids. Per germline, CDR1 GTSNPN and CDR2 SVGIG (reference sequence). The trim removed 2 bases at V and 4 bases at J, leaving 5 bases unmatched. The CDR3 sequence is CAWSTGQFNQPQHF. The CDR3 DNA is TGTGCCTGGAGTACGGGACAGTTTAATCAGCCCCAGCATTTT. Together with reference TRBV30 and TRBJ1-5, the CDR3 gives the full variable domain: SQTIHQWPATLVQPVGSPLSLECTVEGTSNPNLYWYRQAAGRGLQLLFYSVGIGQISSEVPQNLSASRPQDRQFILSSKKLLLSDSGFYLCAWSTGQFNQPQHFGDGTRLSIL.

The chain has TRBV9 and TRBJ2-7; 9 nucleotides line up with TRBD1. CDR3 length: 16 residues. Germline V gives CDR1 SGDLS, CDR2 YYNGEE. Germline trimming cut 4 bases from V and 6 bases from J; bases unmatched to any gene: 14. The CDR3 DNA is TGTGCCAGCAGCCAACGTCCCGGGACAGGGAATGGCGAGCAGTACTTC. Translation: CASSQRPGTGNGEQYF.

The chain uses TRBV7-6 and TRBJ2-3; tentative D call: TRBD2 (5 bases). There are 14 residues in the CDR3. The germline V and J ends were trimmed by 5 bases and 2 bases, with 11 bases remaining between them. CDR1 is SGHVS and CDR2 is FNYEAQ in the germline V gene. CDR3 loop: CASSARTDTDTQYF. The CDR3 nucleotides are TGTGCCAGCAGCGCCCGGACTGACACAGATACGCAGTATTTT.

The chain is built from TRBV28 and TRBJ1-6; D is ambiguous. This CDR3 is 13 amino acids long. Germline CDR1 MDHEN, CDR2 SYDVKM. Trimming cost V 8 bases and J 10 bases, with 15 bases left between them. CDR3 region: CASYRTPRSPLHF. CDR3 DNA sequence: TGTGCCAGCTACCGAACGCCTAGGTCACCCCTCCACTTT.

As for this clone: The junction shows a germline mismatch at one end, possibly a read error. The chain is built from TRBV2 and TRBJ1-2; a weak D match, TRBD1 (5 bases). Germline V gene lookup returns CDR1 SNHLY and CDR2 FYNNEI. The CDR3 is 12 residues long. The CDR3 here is CASTLEQTELNF. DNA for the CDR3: TGTGCCAGCACCTTAGAACAGACAGAACTTAACTTC.

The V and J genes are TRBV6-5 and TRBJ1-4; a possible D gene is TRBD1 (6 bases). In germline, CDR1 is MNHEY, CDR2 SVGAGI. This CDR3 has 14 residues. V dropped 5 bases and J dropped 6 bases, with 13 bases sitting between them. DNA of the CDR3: TGTGCCAGCAGTAGGGGGGGTAGTGATGAAAAACTGTTTTTT. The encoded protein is CASSRGGSDEKLFF.

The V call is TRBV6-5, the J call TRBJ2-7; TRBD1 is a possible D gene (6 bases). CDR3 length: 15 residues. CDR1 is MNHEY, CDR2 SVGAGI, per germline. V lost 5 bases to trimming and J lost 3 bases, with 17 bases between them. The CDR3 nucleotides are TGTGCCAGCAGTCTACAGGGAGCCTCTTACTACGAGCAGTACTTC. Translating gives CASSLQGASYYEQYF.

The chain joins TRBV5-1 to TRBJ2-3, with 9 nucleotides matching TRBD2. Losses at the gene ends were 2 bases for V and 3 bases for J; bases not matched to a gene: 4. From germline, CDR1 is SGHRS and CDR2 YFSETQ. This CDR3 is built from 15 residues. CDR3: CASSLAGGKTDTQYF. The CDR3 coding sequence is TGCGCCAGCAGCTTAGCGGGGGGTAAGACAGATACGCAGTATTTT.

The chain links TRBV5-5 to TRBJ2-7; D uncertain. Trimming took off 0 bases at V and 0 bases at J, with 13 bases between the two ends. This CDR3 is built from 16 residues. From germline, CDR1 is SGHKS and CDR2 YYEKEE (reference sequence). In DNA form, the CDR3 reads TGTGCCAGCAGCTTGGTCGTGACTCCGAGCTCCTACGAGCAGTACTTC. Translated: CASSLVVTPSSYEQYF.

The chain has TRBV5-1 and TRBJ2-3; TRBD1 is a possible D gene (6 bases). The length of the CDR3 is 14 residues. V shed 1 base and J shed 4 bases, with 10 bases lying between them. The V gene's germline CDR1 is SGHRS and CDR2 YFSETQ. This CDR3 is CASSLQGSADTQYF. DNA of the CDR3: TGCGCCAGCAGCTTGCAGGGGTCGGCAGATACGCAGTATTTT.

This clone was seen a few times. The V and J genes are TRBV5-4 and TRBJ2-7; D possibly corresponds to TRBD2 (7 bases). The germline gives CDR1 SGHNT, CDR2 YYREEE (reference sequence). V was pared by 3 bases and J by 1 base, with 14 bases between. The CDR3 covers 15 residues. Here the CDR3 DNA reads TGTGCCAGCAGCTACCGGGGGGCGCGATCCTACGAGCAGTACTTC. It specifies CASSYRGARSYEQYF.

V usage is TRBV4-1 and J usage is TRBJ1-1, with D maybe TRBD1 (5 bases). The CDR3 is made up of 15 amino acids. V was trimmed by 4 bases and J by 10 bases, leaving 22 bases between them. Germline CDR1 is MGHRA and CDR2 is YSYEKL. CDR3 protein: CASSRPIKGQDRAFF. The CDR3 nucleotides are TGCGCCAGCAGCCGTCCTATAAAGGGGCAGGATCGAGCTTTCTTT.

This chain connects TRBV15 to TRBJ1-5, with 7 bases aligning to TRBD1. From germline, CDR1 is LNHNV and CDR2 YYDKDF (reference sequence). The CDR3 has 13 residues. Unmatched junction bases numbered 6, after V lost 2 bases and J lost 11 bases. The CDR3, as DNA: TGTGCCACCAGCAGAAAAGGGGACAGTGCCCAGCATTTT. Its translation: CATSRKGDSAQHF.

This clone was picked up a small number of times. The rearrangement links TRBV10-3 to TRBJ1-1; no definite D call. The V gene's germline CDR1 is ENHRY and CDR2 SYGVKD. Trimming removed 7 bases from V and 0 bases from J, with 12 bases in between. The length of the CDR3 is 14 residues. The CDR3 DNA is TGTGCCATCAAGGGTCGGGAGATGAACACTGAAGCTTTCTTT. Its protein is CAIKGREMNTEAFF.